What follows are 4 T cell receptor beta chains derived from one specimen sequenced in a study of beta chain features in type 1 diabetes. Whole-study results and caveats: Moderately but significantly shorter TCRB CDR3s were found in Type 1 diabetes patients in all four CD4+ subsets.

Their recognized antigens are unknown. Sequencing targeted expressed TCRB transcripts, as all isolated RNA had been reverse transcribed. Produced via immunoSEQ multiplex PCR; TCRdb's table is partial and in-frame only. The profile covers approximately 150,000 clones, with approximately 10% appearing a single time and 0.65% to 0.75% taken by the ten largest. Sequencing was done on a sample of central memory CD4+ T cells from blood. The receptor set was obtained from a young man with type 1 diabetes.

The CDR3 nucleotides read TGTGCCAGCAGTTTAAGACAGGACCCAGATACGCAGTATTTT. Translating it yields CASSLRQDPDTQYF. This chain links TRBV27 with TRBJ2-3, with D possibly matching TRBD1 (6 bases). The V gene's germline CDR1 is MNHEY and CDR2 SMNVEV (reference sequence). Deletions cut 2 bases from V and 4 bases from J, with 10 bases between. The CDR3 totals 14 residues.

This clone has just a few counts. This chain connects TRBV19 to TRBJ1-4; D is ambiguous. CDR3 length: 12 residues. Germline values: CDR1 LNHDA, CDR2 SQIVND (reference sequence). V was clipped by 5 bases and J by 8 bases, with 9 bases between them. The CDR3 region is CASSPQVEKLFF. DNA for the CDR3: TGTGCCAGTAGTCCCCAGGTCGAAAAACTGTTTTTT.

The rearrangement uses TRBV30 and TRBJ2-7, with 7 bases identical to TRBD1. CDR3 length equals 13 residues. The germline V gene has CDR1 GTSNPN and CDR2 SVGIG (reference sequence). J was trimmed by 2 bases and V by 6 bases; bases with no gene match: 7. CDR3 nucleotides: TGTGCCTGTACCCACAGGGGAACCTACGAGCAGTACTTC. This codes for CACTHRGTYEQYF.

This chain connects TRBV5-4 to TRBJ2-2; TRBD1 is a possible D gene (5 bases). Germline V gene lookup returns CDR1 SGHNT and CDR2 YYREEE (reference sequence). The V end was cut by 4 bases, the J end by 2 bases, with 15 bases between. The CDR3 is made up of 16 amino acids. The CDR3 reads CASSPFGQGNTGELFF. The CDR3 DNA follows: TGTGCCAGCAGCCCATTCGGCCAGGGTAACACCGGGGAGCTGTTTTTT.